These T cell receptor beta chains were read from a single sample in a study of blood T cell repertoires in COVID-19. Profiled with immunoSEQ multiplex PCR; TCRdb holds only in-frame clones, not every one. In the table there are 150,000 to 200,000 clones, 74% of which are singletons. Sequenced sample: peripheral blood. The receptors here all came from an elderly woman with acute or convalescent COVID-19. Both conserved end residues are part of each CDR3. A D gene is named only where the DNA matches it firmly. Clone size appears in some rows only: once, few, many, or a class for an expanded clone.

>TRBV5-1|TRBD2|NA|TRBJ2-3|20
TGCGCCAGCAGCTTCCTAGGGACTAGCGGGAGTATGGCTAGCACAGATACGCAGTATTTT
CASSFLGTSGSMASTDTQYF
>TRBV28|TRBD2|NA|TRBJ2-5|19
TGTGCCAGCAGTGGGGGGTGGACTAGCAACCCAGTCATTCAAGAGACCCAGTACTTC
CASSGGWTSNPVIQETQYF
>TRBV7-2|NA|NA|TRBJ1-5|15
TGTGCCAGCACCCGGGGGGGGTCGAGCAATCAGCCCCAGCATTTT
CASTRGGSSNQPQHF
>TRBV14|NA|NA|TRBJ2-6|15
TGTGCCAGCAGCCAAACCCCAGGGGGGGCCAACGTCCTGACTTTC
CASSQTPGGANVLTF
>TRBV28|TRBD1|NA|TRBJ1-4|14
TGTGCCAGCAGTATGGGGACAGGGAACGAAAAACTGTTTTTT
CASSMGTGNEKLFF
>TRBV7-2|TRBD1|few|TRBJ1-2|15
TGTGCCAGCAGCTCCCCCCTAGGGACAGGGCATGGCTACACCTTC
CASSSPLGTGHGYTF
>TRBV18|TRBD1|few|TRBJ1-2|16
TGTGCCAGCTCATCACAGGACAGGGGAATTAACTATGGCTACACCTTC
CASSSQDRGINYGYTF
>TRBV19|NA|NA|TRBJ1-1|11
TGTGCCAGTAGCCGGCAGGGGTGGGCTTTCTTT
CASSRQGWAFF
>TRBV9|TRBD2|NA|TRBJ2-5|15
TGTGCCAGCAGCGTGGCGGGAGGGTTACAAGAGACCCAGTACTTC
CASSVAGGLQETQYF
>TRBV12-3/TRBV12-4|NA|once|TRBJ1-1|13
TGTGCCAGCAGTCCACAACTGAACACTGAAGCTTTCTTT
CASSPQLNTEAFF
>TRBV6-5|NA|NA|TRBJ2-1|15
TGTGCCAGCATCCGACAGGCGGGCGGCTACAATGAGCAGTTCTTC
CASIRQAGGYNEQFF
>TRBV7-2|TRBD2|NA|TRBJ2-1|15
TGTGCCAGCAGCTTGACTAGCGGGAGCGGCGATGAGCAGTTCTTC
CASSLTSGSGDEQFF
>TRBV24-1|NA|NA|TRBJ1-4|17
TGTGCCACCAGTGATTCCCTCAGACGGGAAGCTAATGAAAAACTGTTTTTT
CATSDSLRREANEKLFF
>TRBV28|NA|NA|TRBJ1-1|15
TGTGCCAGCAGTTTCCCACGAGGTGGCAGGGCTGAAGCTTTCTTT
CASSFPRGGRAEAFF
>TRBV28|TRBD2|NA|TRBJ2-5|15
TGTGCCAGCAGTTTTATGCGGGAGGGCCGGGAGACCCAGTACTTC
CASSFMREGRETQYF